This T cell receptor (beta chain) emerged from a study of early T cells in non-severe SARS-CoV-2 infection. Looking at the study overall: It was bulk RNA from unsorted whole blood that was sequenced, and the chains were unpaired.

This clonotype is categorized as medium-sized. Individual cDNA molecules received unique molecular identifiers during library preparation. TCRdb itself ran the 5' RACE reads through MiXCR, one entry per CDR3 protein. The table lists 40,000 or so distinct CDR3 sequences, approximately 8.7% of them singletons, with around 11% in the top ten. With V trimmed by 4 bases and J by 4 bases, 5 bases remained unmatched. CDR3 length: 14 residues. CDR1 and CDR2 from the germline V gene are SGHDN and FVKESK. The clonotype was recovered from an adult who was a healthcare worker with PCR-confirmed SARS-CoV-2 infection or an uninfected control (not recorded which). Sequencing used whole blood, obtained at baseline. The gene calls are TRBV14 and TRBJ1-1, with 8 bases lining up with TRBD1. CDR3 sequence: CASSRDRGFTEAFF. The CDR3, as DNA: TGTGCCAGCAGCCGAGACAGGGGATTCACTGAAGCTTTCTTT.